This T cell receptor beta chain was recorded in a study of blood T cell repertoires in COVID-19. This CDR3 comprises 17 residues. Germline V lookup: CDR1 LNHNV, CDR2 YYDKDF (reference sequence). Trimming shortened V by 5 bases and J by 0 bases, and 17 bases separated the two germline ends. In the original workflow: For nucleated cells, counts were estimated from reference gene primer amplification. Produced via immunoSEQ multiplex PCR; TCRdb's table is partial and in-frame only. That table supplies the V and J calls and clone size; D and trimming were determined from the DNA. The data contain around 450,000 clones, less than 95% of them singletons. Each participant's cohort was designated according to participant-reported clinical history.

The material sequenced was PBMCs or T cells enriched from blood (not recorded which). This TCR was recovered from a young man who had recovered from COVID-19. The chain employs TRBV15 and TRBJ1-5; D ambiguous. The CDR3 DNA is TGTGCCACCAGCCCGAGGTCTCCCAGTAATAGCAATCAGCCCCAGCATTTT. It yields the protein CATSPRSPSNSNQPQHF.